These T cell receptor beta chains were read from a single sample in a study of T cell responses to AZD1222 COVID-19 vaccine. Sequencing was performed with immunoSEQ multiplex PCR; in TCRdb, only in-frame clones are kept and a portion is missing. The sample consists of roughly 180,000 clones, roughly nine tenths of them appearing once. The source material was peripheral blood, sampled on day 0 of AZD1222 vaccination. These receptors originate from an adult in good health. Both conserved end residues are part of each CDR3. The order of the fields is V gene, CDR3 protein.

TRBV27,CASSFYSSYGYTF
TRBV19,CASSIGPGRNSPLHF
TRBV6-6,CASSYPERGNTEAFF
TRBV5-4,CASSLGPSGGNEQFF
TRBV2,CASLQGFSTNEKLFF
TRBV10-1,CASSESGREFLSGGYTF
TRBV18,CASSPSAPAGGNYEQYF
TRBV19,CASSIGGAYGYTF
TRBV7-2,CASSLVRGRGGNEQFF
TRBV6-5,CASSYSRPEKLFF
TRBV12-5,CASGAWQGYGYTF
TRBV6-5,CASSYSGPGELFF
TRBV2,CASCGSLSYNEQFF
TRBV2,CASRWTGGALKTQYF
TRBV2,CASSDGVNTGELFF
TRBV27,CASTRTGGAVGYTF
TRBV6-5,CASSRTMDGEAFF
TRBV7-9,CASSFYRGLNEKLFF
TRBV9,CASSELRGQGSPLHF
TRBV3-1/TRBV3-2,CASSQAPETQYF
TRBV7-3,CASSPRGGLFTEAFF
TRBV18,CASSPNRGVSTDTQYF
TRBV5-1,CASSFSSREPYGYTF
TRBV6-1,CASSEEDRRTEAFF
TRBV5-1,CASSLALLVSQETQYF
TRBV2,CATRAVEQFF
TRBV5-1,CASSPTQGARGYTF
TRBV9,CASSLTGGEQYF
TRBV7-9,CASSLGSPVGEAFF
TRBV6-6,CASSPSSGSSYEQYF
TRBV7-9,CASSPAGRGDYSYNEQFF
TRBV5-6,CASSWGQGSYGYTF
TRBV11-2,CASSSEWATNEKLFF
TRBV24-1,CATSAQAGLASSYNEQFF
TRBV29-1,CSVYQGGRGGYTF
TRBV19,CASSVVGQGYEQYF
TRBV5-1,CASGLAGATYNEQFF
TRBV5-1,CASSHRRQIETQYF
TRBV14,CASSQDSGARRTQYF
TRBV27,CASSSTGGFHGYTF
TRBV10-1,CASAQGAANTEAFF
TRBV15,CATSRDRAYGYTF
TRBV28,CASRGGTGHYGYTF
TRBV3-1/TRBV3-2,CASSRGLAGGGTDTQYF
TRBV12-3/TRBV12-4,CASGYRDRDGYTF
TRBV6-4,CASSDKEGAGQSNSPLHF
TRBV28,CASSNNVYGYTF
TRBV10-3,CAIRPDRGQETQYF
TRBV28,CASSPPGGGETQYF
TRBV28,CASSLLSSGRLAKTQYF
TRBV30,CAWSVLGGTEAFF
TRBV15,CATSLAADYEQYF
TRBV28,CASSPLGVSANEQFF
TRBV29-1,CSAAPGPDTQYF
TRBV19,CASSDRGRGYGYTF